This T cell receptor beta chain was recovered during a study of control samples from healthy donors and cancer patients. Method: immunoSEQ multiplex PCR; TCRdb's copy keeps in-frame clones and lacks some. Of more than 100,000 clones in the sample, approximately 89% are singletons; the top ten hold approximately 3.2%. CDR3 length: 15 residues. CDR1 SGHTA and CDR2 FQGTGA come from the germline V gene. Trimming removed 3 bases from V and 6 bases from J, with 15 bases in between. Sequencing was done on a sample of blood. The TCR was taken from a man between 40 and 49 years old in good health. The chain recombines TRBV7-3 with TRBJ2-1; D ambiguous. CDR3 bases: TGTGCCAGCAGCTTTTCCTTGGCTAGTATCAATGAGCAGTTCTTC. Translating it yields CASSFSLASINEQFF.